These 24 T cell receptor beta chains were all obtained from the same sample, sequenced in a study of blood T cell repertoires in COVID-19. Sequencing used immunoSEQ multiplex PCR; TCRdb keeps in-frame clones, though not all of them. The sample lists 150,000 or so clones; roughly 78% were seen once. Sequenced input: PBMCs or T cells enriched from blood (not recorded which). The receptors originated from a woman in her fifties or sixties who had recovered from COVID-19.

This chain links TRBV27 with TRBJ2-4; a possible D gene is TRBD1 (8 bases). Looked up from germline, CDR1 is MNHEY and CDR2 is SMNVEV (reference sequence). Trimming shortened V by 3 bases and J by 1 base, and 13 bases separated the two germline ends. The CDR3 sequence is 16 residues long. CDR3 sequence: CASSFLQGGAKNIQYF. The CDR3 DNA follows: TGTGCCAGCAGTTTCCTACAGGGGGGGGCCAAAAACATTCAGTACTTC.

The genes are TRBV5-4 and TRBJ2-3, with TRBD2 matching over 7 bases. V was pared by 4 bases and J by 5 bases, with 10 bases of the junction left unmatched. Germline assignment: CDR1 SGHNT and CDR2 YYREEE (reference sequence). The CDR3 is 15 residues long. CDR3 sequence (DNA): TGTGCCAGCAGCCTTTTCGGGACTACAGGAGATACGCAGTATTTT. Translating it yields CASSLFGTTGDTQYF. Using reference TRBV5-4 and TRBJ2-3 for the parts outside the CDR3, the full variable domain is ETGVTQSPTHLIKTRGQQVTLRCSSQSGHNTVSWYQQALGQGPQFIFQYYREEENGRGNFPPRFSGLQFPNYSSELNVNALELDDSALYLCASSLFGTTGDTQYFGPGTRLTVL.

The chain has TRBV6-5 and TRBJ1-1, with 8 bases identical to TRBD1. Germline V gene lookup returns CDR1 MNHEY and CDR2 SVGAGI. The CDR3 sequence is 11 residues long. V was clipped by 7 bases and J by 12 bases; unmatched bases: 7. Here the CDR3 DNA reads TGTGCCAGCACTAACAGGGGGGCGACTTTCTTT. It translates to CASTNRGATFF.

A single count supports this clone. The V gene is TRBV6-5, the J gene TRBJ1-6; no clear D. Per the germline V gene, CDR1 is MNHEY and CDR2 is SVGAGI. This CDR3 is 14 amino acids long. Trimming shortened V by 5 bases and J by 7 bases, and 12 bases separated the two germline ends. The CDR3 spells CASSLGSSNSPLHF. Written as DNA, the CDR3 is TGTGCCAGCAGTCTAGGTTCGAGCAATTCACCCCTCCACTTT.

V usage is TRBV30 and J usage is TRBJ2-7; 7 nucleotides agree with TRBD1. The CDR3 runs 12 residues. Per the germline V gene, CDR1 is GTSNPN and CDR2 is SVGIG (reference sequence). Losses at the gene ends were 2 bases for V and 6 bases for J; bases not matched to a gene: 4. The DNA for the CDR3 is TGTGCCTGGAGTCCCGGACAGGTCGAGCAGTACTTC. Translated: CAWSPGQVEQYF.

This chain connects TRBV4-1 to TRBJ1-6; D is perhaps TRBD1 (5 bases). Trimming removed 0 bases from V and 6 bases from J, with 12 bases in between. This CDR3 is 16 amino acids long. Per germline, CDR1 MGHRA and CDR2 YSYEKL. In nucleotides, the CDR3 is TGCGCCAGCAGCCAAGAGAGACAGCCTTTTAATTCACCCCTCCACTTT. This gives the protein CASSQERQPFNSPLHF.

J is TRBJ1-1 and V is TRBV11-2; D remains ambiguous. V lost 3 bases to trimming and J lost 4 bases, with 9 bases between them. CDR1 SGHAT and CDR2 FQNNGV come from the germline V gene. This CDR3 is built from 13 residues. The CDR3 loop reads CASSFLSSTEAFF. Written as DNA, the CDR3 is TGTGCCAGCAGCTTCCTGTCTAGCACTGAAGCTTTCTTT.

The genes are TRBV19 and TRBJ2-3, with 14 bases matching TRBD2. CDR1 is LNHDA, CDR2 SQIVND, per germline (reference sequence). Trimming at V came to 5 bases and at J to 4 bases, leaving 14 bases not matched to a gene. CDR3 length: 19 residues. For the CDR3, the DNA is TGTGCCAGTAGTGGTTACGGACTAGCGGGGGGTCCTGTAGCAGATACGCAGTATTTT. Translated, it gives CASSGYGLAGGPVADTQYF.

The V gene is TRBV11-2, the J gene TRBJ2-1; tentative D call: TRBD1 (6 bases). Per the germline V gene, CDR1 is SGHAT and CDR2 is FQNNGV. The CDR3 runs to 14 residues. V gave up 3 bases and J gave up 7 bases, with 13 bases separating them. The chain's CDR3 is CASSLTSQGNEQFF. DNA of the CDR3: TGTGCCAGCAGCTTGACATCCCAGGGGAATGAGCAGTTCTTC.

This chain links TRBV7-9 with TRBJ2-1, with 8 bases aligning to TRBD1. V lost 2 bases and J lost 5; bases outside the gene matches: 5. This CDR3 contains 15 residues. CDR1 is SEHNR, CDR2 FQNEAQ, per germline (reference sequence). The CDR3 region is CASSLKGQAHNEQFF. The CDR3 DNA reads TGTGCCAGCAGCTTAAAGGGACAGGCCCACAATGAGCAGTTCTTC.

This chain connects TRBV3-1 (or the pseudogene TRBV3-2) to TRBJ1-1, with D unresolved. The germline CDR1 and CDR2 sequences are LGHDT and YNNKEL (reference sequence). With 1 base removed from V and 4 bases from J, the gap between germline ends came to 10 bases. The CDR3 sequence is 14 residues long. CDR3 amino acids: CASSQVMSSTEAFF. DNA of the CDR3: TGTGCCAGCAGCCAAGTAATGTCCAGCACTGAAGCTTTCTTT.

The V and J genes are TRBV10-3 and TRBJ2-5; D uncertain. Germline lookup yields CDR1 ENHRY and CDR2 SYGVKD. The CDR3 is 11 amino acids. CDR3 in DNA: TGTGCTTCACGTGGAGAAGAGACCCAGTACTTC. This sequence encodes CASRGEETQYF.

This chain connects TRBV5-1 to TRBJ1-4, with D unresolved. The CDR3 covers 14 residues. Trimming took 4 bases from V and 0 from J, leaving 7 bases between them. Germline V CDR1 and CDR2: SGHRS, YFSETQ. The CDR3 sequence is CASSPRATNEKLFF. CDR3 nucleotide sequence: TGCGCCAGCAGCCCCCGAGCAACTAATGAAAAACTGTTTTTT.

The chain recombines TRBV5-5 with TRBJ1-4; 8 positions agree with TRBD1. J lost 8 bases, V lost 6 bases, and 9 bases had no gene match. The CDR3 extends over 14 amino acids. Germline V gene sequence: CDR1 SGHKS, CDR2 YYEKEE (reference sequence). The DNA for the CDR3 is TGTGCCAGCACCCCCGGGACAGGCCAAGAAAAACTGTTTTTT. Its protein product is CASTPGTGQEKLFF.

The chain has TRBV10-3 and TRBJ1-4; TRBD1 might be the D (6 bases). V was cut by 2 bases and J by 7 bases, with 8 bases left in between. The V gene's germline CDR1 is ENHRY and CDR2 SYGVKD. This CDR3 is built from 13 residues. CDR3 sequence: CAISEGQSEKLFF. The CDR3 bases are TGTGCCATCAGTGAGGGACAGAGTGAAAAACTGTTTTTT.

The chain links TRBV5-1 to TRBJ2-7, with unresolved D. The V gene lost 0 bases and the J gene lost 5 bases, with 12 bases spanning the gap. This CDR3 has 14 residues. Per germline, CDR1 SGHRS and CDR2 YFSETQ. CDR3 bases: TGCGCCAGCAGCTTGGAAAACGTAGAAGACGAGCAGTACTTC. Protein: CASSLENVEDEQYF.

The chain has TRBV28 and TRBJ1-4, with 7 bases fitting TRBD1. V gave up 7 bases and J gave up 2 bases; unmatched junction bases: 4. Looked up from germline, CDR1 is MDHEN and CDR2 is SYDVKM. This CDR3 is 14 amino acids long. CDR3 nucleotides: TGTGCCAGCAACAGACAGGGCACTAATGAAAAACTGTTTTTT. This encodes CASNRQGTNEKLFF. The entire variable domain, with the rest obtained from reference TRBV28 and TRBJ1-4, is as follows: DVKVTQSSRYLVKRTGEKVFLECVQDMDHENMFWYRQDPGLGLRLIYFSYDVKMKEKGDIPEGYSVSREKKERFSLILESASTNQTSMYLCASNRQGTNEKLFFGSGTQLSVL.

This chain joins TRBV29-1 and TRBJ1-2, with D perhaps TRBD1 (5 bases). V was cut by 3 bases and J by 2 bases, with 10 bases left in between. CDR3 length: 13 residues. Germline CDR1 SQVTM, CDR2 ANQGSEA. As DNA, the CDR3 is TGCAGCGTTGATAGTGCAGGGAACTATGGCTACACCTTC. Its translation is CSVDSAGNYGYTF.

The J gene is TRBJ1-2, the V gene TRBV3-1 (or the pseudogene TRBV3-2); 7 bases match TRBD1. The germline V gene has CDR1 LGHDT and CDR2 YNNKEL (reference sequence). With 7 bases clipped from V and 5 bases from J, the junction kept 7 bases outside the gene matches. The CDR3 loop spans 13 amino acids. The CDR3 loop is CASTLQGNYGYTF. CDR3 coding DNA: TGTGCCAGCACCCTACAGGGGAATTATGGCTACACCTTC.

The J gene is TRBJ2-3, the V gene TRBV28; a possible D gene is TRBD2 (5 bases). V lost 5 bases and J lost 0, with 9 bases in between. CDR1 and CDR2 from the germline V gene are MDHEN and SYDVKM. The CDR3 is 14 amino acids. The CDR3 loop is CASSAAGSTDTQYF. CDR3 DNA: TGTGCCAGCAGTGCCGCGGGTAGCACAGATACGCAGTATTTT. Variable domain in full (rest from reference TRBV28 and TRBJ2-3): DVKVTQSSRYLVKRTGEKVFLECVQDMDHENMFWYRQDPGLGLRLIYFSYDVKMKEKGDIPEGYSVSREKKERFSLILESASTNQTSMYLCASSAAGSTDTQYFGPGTRLTVL.

This clone was seen a handful of times. The chain combines TRBV7-8 with TRBJ1-2; TRBD1 is a possible D gene (6 bases). The CDR3 runs 17 residues. The germline V gene has CDR1 SGHVS and CDR2 FQNEAQ. Trimming stripped 3 bases from V and 0 bases from J, with 17 bases between. The CDR3: CASSLGAWTSANYGYTF. The DNA of the CDR3 is TGTGCCAGCAGCTTGGGGGCGTGGACGTCCGCTAACTATGGCTACACCTTC.

The rearrangement links TRBV10-3 to TRBJ2-2; 7 bases fit TRBD1. V dropped 2 bases and J dropped 0; count of bases not matched to a gene: 0. There are 15 residues in the CDR3. Looked up from germline, CDR1 is ENHRY and CDR2 is SYGVKD. This chain's CDR3 is CAISEGTANTGELFF. In nucleotides, the CDR3 is TGTGCCATCAGTGAGGGGACAGCGAACACCGGGGAGCTGTTTTTT.

This sequence joins TRBV18 and TRBJ1-5; D gene ambiguous. V was clipped by 5 bases and J by 4 bases, with 18 bases between them. This CDR3 is built from 16 residues. Germline CDR1 KGHSH, CDR2 LQKENI. The CDR3 region has the DNA TGTGCCAGCTCATCCGAGGGCGGCAGCCTTAATCAGCCCCAGCATTTT. Translating gives CASSSEGGSLNQPQHF.

The chain couples TRBV30 to TRBJ2-3, with D unresolved. V was cut by 1 base and J by 1 base, with 9 bases left in between. The CDR3 loop spans 14 amino acids. Germline CDR1 is GTSNPN and CDR2 is SVGIG (reference sequence). In nucleotides, the CDR3 is TGTGCCTGGAGTGAGGAGATCCGCACAGATACGCAGTATTTT. Translated: CAWSEEIRTDTQYF.